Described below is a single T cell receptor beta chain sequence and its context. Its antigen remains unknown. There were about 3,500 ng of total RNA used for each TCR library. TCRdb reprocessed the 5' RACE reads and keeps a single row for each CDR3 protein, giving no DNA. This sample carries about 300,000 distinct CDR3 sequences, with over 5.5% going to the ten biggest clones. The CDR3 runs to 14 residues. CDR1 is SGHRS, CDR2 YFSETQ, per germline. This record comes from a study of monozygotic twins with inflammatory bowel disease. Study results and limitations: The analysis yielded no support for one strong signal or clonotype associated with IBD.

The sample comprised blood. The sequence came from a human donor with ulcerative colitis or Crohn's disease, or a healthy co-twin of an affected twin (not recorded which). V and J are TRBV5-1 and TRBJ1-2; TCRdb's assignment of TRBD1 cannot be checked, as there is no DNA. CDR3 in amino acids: CASSLESGLYGYTF.